This T cell receptor beta chain was sequenced in a study of OX40 agonist ivuxolimab in advanced cancers. Looking at the study overall: Given to patients was ivuxolimab, an agonistic anti-OX40 (CD134) antibody.

The germline CDR1 and CDR2 sequences are SGHVS and FQNEAQ. V lost 1 base, J lost 7 bases, and 15 bases stayed unmatched. This CDR3 has 18 amino acids. Notes on the study in general: Some patients without response likewise showed low normalized clonal expansion.

Profiling relied on immunoSEQ multiplex PCR, and the TCRdb table lists in-frame clones only, not all of them. The table includes some 35,000 clones, less than 80% detected once. Note on this clone: Antigen specificity is unknown.

The material was CD4+ or CD8+ T cells sorted from blood, obtained in a trial of the OX40 agonist ivuxolimab. The TCR originated in an adult with an advanced solid tumor such as melanoma, head and neck, liver or kidney cancer. The rearrangement uses TRBV7-8 and TRBJ2-3; TRBD1 agrees at 9 bases. The CDR3 here is CASSLGDVPGTGSNTQYF. CDR3 bases: TGTGCCAGCAGCTTAGGAGACGTTCCCGGGACAGGGTCAAATACGCAGTATTTT.